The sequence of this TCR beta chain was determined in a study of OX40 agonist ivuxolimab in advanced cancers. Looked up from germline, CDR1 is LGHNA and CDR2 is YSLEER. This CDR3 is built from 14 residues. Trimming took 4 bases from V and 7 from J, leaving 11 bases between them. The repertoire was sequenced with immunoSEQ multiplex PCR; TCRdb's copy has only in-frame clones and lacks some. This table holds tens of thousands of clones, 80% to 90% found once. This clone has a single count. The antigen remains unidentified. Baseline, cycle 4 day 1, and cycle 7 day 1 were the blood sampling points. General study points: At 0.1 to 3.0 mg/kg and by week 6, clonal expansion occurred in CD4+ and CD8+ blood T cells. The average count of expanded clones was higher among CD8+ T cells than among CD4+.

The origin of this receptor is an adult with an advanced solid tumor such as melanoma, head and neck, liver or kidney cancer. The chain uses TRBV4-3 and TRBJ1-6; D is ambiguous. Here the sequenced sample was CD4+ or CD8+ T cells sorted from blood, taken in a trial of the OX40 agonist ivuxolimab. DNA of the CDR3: TGCGCCAGCAGCCCGCAGAACGGGAATTCACCCCTCCACTTT. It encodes CASSPQNGNSPLHF.